Shown below are 9 T cell receptor beta chains from a single sample sequenced in a study of cytomegalovirus exposure and HLA in healthy donors. The PCR ran on 60 Vbeta and 13 Jbeta primers. The protocol was immunoSEQ multiplex PCR, while the TCRdb copy is restricted to in-frame clones and leaves out a portion. The table has around 67,000 clones, approximately 78% seen once. Sequencing was done on a sample of PBMCs. These receptors originate from a young man in good health and CMV-seropositive.

The chain is built from TRBV23-1 and TRBJ1-2, with D possibly TRBD1 on 6 matching bases. TRBV23-1 belongs to the ORF category, with a function that is uncertain. The CDR3 is 13 amino acids. Trimming took 3 bases from V and 3 from J, leaving 8 bases between them. CDR3 loop: CASSQDSYYGYTF. The CDR3 DNA reads as TGCGCCAGCAGTCAGGACAGCTACTATGGCTACACCTTC.

The CDR3: CASSLGSSYNEQFF. As DNA, the CDR3 is TGTGCCAGTAGTCTGGGGAGCTCCTACAATGAGCAGTTCTTC. This chain connects TRBV19 to TRBJ2-1; weak D call: TRBD2 (5 bases). Germline CDR1 reads LNHDA; CDR2 reads SQIVND (reference sequence). The CDR3 contains 14 residues. Trimming removed 5 bases at V and 0 bases at J, with 8 bases between.

DNA for the CDR3: TGTGCCTGGAGCCGGGGGGTCCGCTACAATGAGCAGTTCTTC. Amino acids: CAWSRGVRYNEQFF. The J gene is TRBJ2-1, the V gene TRBV30; TRBD2 matches 7 bases. CDR1 and CDR2 from the germline V gene are GTSNPN and SVGIG (reference sequence). J gave up 3 bases and V 3 bases, and 5 bases lay outside the gene matches. The CDR3 is made up of 14 amino acids.

The chain carries TRBV10-3 and TRBJ1-4, with a possible D match to TRBD1 (6 bases). Trimming took off 6 bases at V and 2 bases at J, with 10 bases between the two ends. The CDR3 sequence is 14 residues long. The germline gives CDR1 ENHRY, CDR2 SYGVKD. CDR3 sequence (DNA): TGTGCCATCAGCTTGGACAGCACTAATGAAAAACTGTTTTTT. Its protein product is CAISLDSTNEKLFF.

This clone appeared a single time. The chain combines TRBV4-1 with TRBJ2-3; 10 bases line up with TRBD2. The CDR3 is 15 amino acids. Germline CDR1 MGHRA, CDR2 YSYEKL. Trimming at V came to 1 base and at J to 5 bases, leaving 3 bases not matched to a gene. The CDR3 DNA reads as TGCGCCAGCAGCCAAGTTCAGCGGGGGGGAGATACGCAGTATTTT. It yields the protein CASSQVQRGGDTQYF.

This rearrangement joins TRBV9 to TRBJ1-2; D gene unclear. Trimming removed 6 bases from V and 4 bases from J, with 19 bases in between. There are 15 residues in the CDR3. Germline loops: CDR1 SGDLS, CDR2 YYNGEE. The CDR3 spells CASTLGPEVGYGYTF. DNA for the CDR3: TGTGCCAGCACCCTAGGTCCGGAGGTGGGCTATGGCTACACCTTC.

The J gene is TRBJ1-1, the V gene TRBV19; the match to TRBD1 covers 7 bases. The V segment lost 3 bases and the J segment 0 bases; nucleotides outside the gene matches: 1. This CDR3 comprises 14 residues. Per germline, CDR1 LNHDA and CDR2 SQIVND (reference sequence). The CDR3 DNA reads as TGTGCCAGTAGTATGGGACAGTTGAACACTGAAGCTTTCTTT. Translating it yields CASSMGQLNTEAFF.

The chain uses TRBV10-3 and TRBJ2-7, with 11 positions matching TRBD2. CDR3 size: 12 residues. Losses at the gene ends were 10 bases for V and 3 bases for J; bases not matched to a gene: 2. The germline gives CDR1 ENHRY, CDR2 SYGVKD. The CDR3 DNA reads as TGTGCCACCGGGACTAGCGGCTACGAGCAGTACTTC. It specifies CATGTSGYEQYF.

The V and J genes are TRBV29-1 and TRBJ1-3; no firm D call. V gave up 7 bases and J gave up 1 base, with 5 bases separating them. CDR3 length: 11 residues. The germline V gene encodes CDR1 SQVTM and CDR2 ANQGSEA. CDR3 amino acids: CSATSGNTIYF. The CDR3 nucleotides are TGCAGCGCAACTTCTGGAAACACCATATATTTT.